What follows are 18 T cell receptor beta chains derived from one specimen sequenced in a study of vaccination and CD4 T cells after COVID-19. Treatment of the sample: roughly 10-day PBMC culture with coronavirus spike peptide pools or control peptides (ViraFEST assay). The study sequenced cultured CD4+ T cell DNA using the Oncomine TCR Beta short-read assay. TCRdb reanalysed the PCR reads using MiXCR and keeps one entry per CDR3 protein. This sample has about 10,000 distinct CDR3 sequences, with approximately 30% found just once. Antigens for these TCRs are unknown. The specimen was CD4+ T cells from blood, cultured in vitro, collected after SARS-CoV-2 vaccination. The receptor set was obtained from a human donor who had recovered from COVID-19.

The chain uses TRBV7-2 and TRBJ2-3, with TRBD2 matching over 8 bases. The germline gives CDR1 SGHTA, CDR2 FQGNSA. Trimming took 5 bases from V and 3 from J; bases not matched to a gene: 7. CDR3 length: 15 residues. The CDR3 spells CASSPRLALTDTQYF. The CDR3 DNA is TGTGCCAGCAGCCCCCGACTAGCGCTAACAGATACGCAGTATTTT.

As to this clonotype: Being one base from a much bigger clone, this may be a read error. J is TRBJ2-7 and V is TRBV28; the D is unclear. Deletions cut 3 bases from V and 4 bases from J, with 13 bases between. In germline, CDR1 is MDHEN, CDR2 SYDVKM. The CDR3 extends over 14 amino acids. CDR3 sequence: CASSFSEAGYEQYF. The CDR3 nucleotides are TGTGCCAGCAGTTTCTCTGAGGCTGGTTACGAGCAGTACTTC.

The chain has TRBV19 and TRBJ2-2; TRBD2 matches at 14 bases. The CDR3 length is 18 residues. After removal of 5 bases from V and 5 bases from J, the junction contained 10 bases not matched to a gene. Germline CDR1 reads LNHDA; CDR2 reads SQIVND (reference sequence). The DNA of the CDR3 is TGTGCCAGTAGTCCCGGACTAGCGGGAGGATGGTGGACCGGGGAGCTGTTTTTT. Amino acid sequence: CASSPGLAGGWWTGELFF.

DNA of the CDR3: TGTGCCAGCAGTTATATATCTGGGGGGAAGGATACGCAGTATTTT. This codes for CASSYISGGKDTQYF. The rearrangement joins TRBV6-5 to TRBJ2-3; a weak D match, TRBD2 (6 bases). This CDR3 is built from 15 residues. Trimming removed 3 bases at V and 6 bases at J, with 16 bases between. Germline loops: CDR1 MNHEY, CDR2 SVGAGI.

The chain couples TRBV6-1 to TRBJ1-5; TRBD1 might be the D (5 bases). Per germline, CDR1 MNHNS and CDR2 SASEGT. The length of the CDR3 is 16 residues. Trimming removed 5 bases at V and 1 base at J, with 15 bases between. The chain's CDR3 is CASSPGRTRSNQPQHF. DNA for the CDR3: TGTGCCAGCAGTCCAGGGCGGACTAGGAGCAATCAGCCCCAGCATTTT.

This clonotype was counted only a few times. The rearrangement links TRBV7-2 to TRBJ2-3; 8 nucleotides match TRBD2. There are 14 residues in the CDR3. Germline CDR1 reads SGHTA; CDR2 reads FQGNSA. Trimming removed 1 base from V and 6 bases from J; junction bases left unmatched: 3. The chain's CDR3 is CASSLVGGRDTQYF. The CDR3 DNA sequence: TGTGCCAGCAGCTTAGTCGGCGGGAGGGATACGCAGTATTTT.

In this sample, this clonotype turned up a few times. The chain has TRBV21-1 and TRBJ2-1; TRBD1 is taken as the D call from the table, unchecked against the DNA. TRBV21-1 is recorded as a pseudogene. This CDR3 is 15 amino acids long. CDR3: CASRTGGSPYNEQFF. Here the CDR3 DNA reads TGTGCCAGCAGAACAGGGGGCTCTCCCTACAATGAGCAGTTCTTC.

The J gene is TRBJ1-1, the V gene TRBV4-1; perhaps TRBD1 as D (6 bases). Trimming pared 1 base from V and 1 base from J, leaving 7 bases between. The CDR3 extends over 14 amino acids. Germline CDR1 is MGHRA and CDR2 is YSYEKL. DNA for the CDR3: TGCGCCAGCAGCCAAGGGGGGCCGAACACTGAAGCTTTCTTT. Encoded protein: CASSQGGPNTEAFF.

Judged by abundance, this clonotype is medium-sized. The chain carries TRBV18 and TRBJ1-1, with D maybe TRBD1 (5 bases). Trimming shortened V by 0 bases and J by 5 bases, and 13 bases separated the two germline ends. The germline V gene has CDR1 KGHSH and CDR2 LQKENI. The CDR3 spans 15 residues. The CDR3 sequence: CASSPPSGQRTEAFF. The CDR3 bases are TGTGCCAGCTCACCACCGTCGGGGCAGAGGACTGAAGCTTTCTTT.

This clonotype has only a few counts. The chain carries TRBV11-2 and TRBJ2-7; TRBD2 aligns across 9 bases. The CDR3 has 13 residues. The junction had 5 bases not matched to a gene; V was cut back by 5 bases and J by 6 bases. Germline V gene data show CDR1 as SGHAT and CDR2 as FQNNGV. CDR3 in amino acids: CASSLLRGGEQYF. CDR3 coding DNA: TGTGCCAGCAGCCTTCTGCGGGGGGGCGAGCAGTACTTC.

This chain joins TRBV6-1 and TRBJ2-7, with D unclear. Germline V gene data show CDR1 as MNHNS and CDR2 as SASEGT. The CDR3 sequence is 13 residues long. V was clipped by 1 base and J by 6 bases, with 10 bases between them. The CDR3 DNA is TGTGCCAGCAGTGAAGTGGGTATGGGCGAGCAGTACTTC. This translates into CASSEVGMGEQYF.

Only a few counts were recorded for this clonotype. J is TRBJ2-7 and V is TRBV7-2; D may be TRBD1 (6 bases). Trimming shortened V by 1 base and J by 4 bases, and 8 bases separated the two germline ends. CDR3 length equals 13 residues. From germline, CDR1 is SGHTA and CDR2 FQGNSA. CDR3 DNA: TGTGCCAGCAGCTTAGGGACAGTTTACGAGCAGTACTTC. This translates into CASSLGTVYEQYF.

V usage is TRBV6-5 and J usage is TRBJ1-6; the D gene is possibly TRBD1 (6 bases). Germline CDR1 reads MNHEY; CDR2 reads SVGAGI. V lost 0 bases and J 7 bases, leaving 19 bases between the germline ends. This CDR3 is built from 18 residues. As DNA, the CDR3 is TGTGCCAGCAGTTACTCTGCCCGTCGGGGGCGAGAGAATTCACCCCTCCACTTT. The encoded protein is CASSYSARRGRENSPLHF.

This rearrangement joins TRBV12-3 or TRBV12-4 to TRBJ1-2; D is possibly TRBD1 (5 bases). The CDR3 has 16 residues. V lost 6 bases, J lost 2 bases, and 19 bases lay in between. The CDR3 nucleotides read TGTGCCAGCAGCTCCACCGACAGCTTAAACAACTATGGCTACACCTTC. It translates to CASSSTDSLNNYGYTF.

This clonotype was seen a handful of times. The CDR3 coding sequence is TGTGCCAGTAGTGCGAAGAAGACAGGGGTGGGGGGAGGCTACACCTTC. Translated: CASSAKKTGVGGGYTF. This sequence joins TRBV19 and TRBJ1-2; TRBD1 matches 8 bases. CDR1 and CDR2 (germline): LNHDA, SQIVND (reference sequence). V was pared by 5 bases and J by 8 bases, with 16 bases of the junction left unmatched. The CDR3 sequence is 16 residues long.

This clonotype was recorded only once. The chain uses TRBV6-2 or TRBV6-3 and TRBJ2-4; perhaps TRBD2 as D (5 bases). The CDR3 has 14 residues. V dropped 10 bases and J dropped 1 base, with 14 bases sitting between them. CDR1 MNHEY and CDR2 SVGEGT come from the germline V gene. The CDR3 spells CATTASGAKNIQYF. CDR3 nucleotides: TGTGCCACCACCGCGAGCGGCGCCAAAAACATTCAGTACTTC.

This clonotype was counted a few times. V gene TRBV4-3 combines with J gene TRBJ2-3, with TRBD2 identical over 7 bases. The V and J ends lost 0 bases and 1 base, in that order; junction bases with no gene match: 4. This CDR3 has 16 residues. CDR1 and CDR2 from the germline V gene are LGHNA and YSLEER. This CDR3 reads CASSQEGRARTDTQYF. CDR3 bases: TGCGCCAGCAGCCAAGAGGGGAGGGCCCGCACAGATACGCAGTATTTT.

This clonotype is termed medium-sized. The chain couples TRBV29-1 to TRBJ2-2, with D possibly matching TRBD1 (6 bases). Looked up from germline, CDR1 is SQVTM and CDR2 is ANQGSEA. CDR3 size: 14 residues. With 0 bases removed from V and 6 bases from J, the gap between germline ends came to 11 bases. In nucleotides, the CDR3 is TGCAGCGTTGAAGACCTCAGGGGTTCCGGGGAGCTGTTTTTT. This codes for CSVEDLRGSGELFF.